Listed here is a single T cell receptor beta chain. The antigen is unknown. The CDR3 loop spans 16 amino acids. J was trimmed by 7 bases and V by 4 bases; bases with no gene match: 15. Germline V gene lookup returns CDR1 SGDLS and CDR2 YYNGEE. Produced via immunoSEQ multiplex PCR; TCRdb's table is partial and in-frame only. The sample yields 650,000 to 700,000 clones, 90% seen once. This sample is drawn from a study of shared clonotypes between healthy human individuals. Donors included only healthy HIV-negative adults lacking recent acute infections or vaccinations. Notes on the study in general: The sole specimen, blood, was sampled, and tissue repertoires likely differ. Despite large depth, sorted-subset datasets appeared incompletely sequenced.

This chain joins TRBV9 and TRBJ1-2, with TRBD1 matching over 8 bases. Sequencing input: memory CD8+ T cells from PBMCs. Subset here: CD45RO+ cells pooled with CCR7-negative TemRA cells. The clonotype originates from a man aged 18-30 years in good health. Some clones in this sample may be carry-over from other donors' samples. The DNA of the CDR3 is TGTGCCAGCAGCTCTCCCCGGACAGGGCCGATCTCTGGCTACACCTTC. The encoded protein is CASSSPRTGPISGYTF.